This TCR beta chain was documented in a study of cytomegalovirus exposure and HLA in healthy donors. PCR used 60 Vbeta primers and 13 Jbeta primers. Profiling relied on immunoSEQ multiplex PCR, and the TCRdb table lists in-frame clones only, not all of them. The data contain about 160,000 clones, approximately 75% of them seen just once; the ten biggest clones take up approximately 2.3%. Germline V gives CDR1 LNHNV, CDR2 YYDKDF (reference sequence). V lost 7 bases to trimming and J lost 4 bases; unmatched junction nucleotides: 7. CDR3 size: 14 residues. Nominally healthy donors provided the samples, though records likely missed some immune exposures.

This chain uses TRBV15 with TRBJ1-1; 9 nucleotides match TRBD1. Sequenced material: PBMCs. This receptor was taken from a man aged 45-65 years in good health and CMV-seropositive. The CDR3, as DNA: TGTGCCACCATGCACAGGGGGCTCGGCACTGAAGCTTTCTTT. This translates into CATMHRGLGTEAFF.